This TCR beta chain comes out of a study of blood T cell repertoires in COVID-19. Study overall: COVID-19 samples collected from the United States, Italy and Spain covered acute and convalescent phases. PBMCs, B-cell-depleted T cells, or T cells were the source of the cDNA or gDNA that made up the material.

Adults between about 18 and 95 years of age took part from 24 US areas. Some clones are missing from TCRdb's copy, which holds only in-frame ones; the method was immunoSEQ multiplex PCR. Seen here are a few hundred thousand clones, 70% to 90% observed once, and the top ten hold more than 1%. Sequencing was performed on PBMCs or T cells enriched from blood (not recorded which). The clonotype was recovered from a woman aged 18-29 years who had recovered from COVID-19.

The CDR3 loop reads CATSRDRGLYGYTF. The CDR3 nucleotides are TGTGCCACCAGCAGGGACAGGGGTCTCTATGGCTACACCTTC. The V call is TRBV15, the J call TRBJ1-2; 9 nucleotides match TRBD1. Germline CDR1 LNHNV, CDR2 YYDKDF (reference sequence). The CDR3 sequence is 14 residues long. With 3 bases clipped from V and 4 bases from J, the junction kept 3 bases outside the gene matches.